The 15 T cell receptor beta chains reported below all come from one sample, sequenced in a study of T cells in Graves' hyperthyroidism and ophthalmopathy. Using RNA transcripts as the source, TCR beta CDR3 regions were amplified. HTBI primers were the set used in a first-round RT-PCR of the TCR CDR3. TCRdb recomputed calls from the multiplex PCR reads with MiXCR, one row per CDR3 protein. The sample contains 300,000 to 400,000 distinct CDR3 sequences, roughly 15% of which appear only once. The sequencing input was blood. The source is a woman in her twenties or thirties with Graves' ophthalmopathy.

With respect to this clonotype: A read error may produce the germline difference seen at one junction end. The chain couples TRBV28 to TRBJ1-1, with TRBD1 as a possible D gene (5 bases). Germline V gene lookup returns CDR1 MDHEN and CDR2 SYDVKM. This CDR3 comprises 14 residues. As DNA, the CDR3 is TGCCCCAGCTCCAATGGCCTTAGACAGACTGAAGCTTTCTTT. It yields the protein CPSSNGLRQTEAFF.

This clonotype was counted many times. The chain carries TRBV2 and TRBJ1-2; D is unclear. CDR3 size: 15 residues. CDR1 is SNHLY and CDR2 is FYNNEI in the germline V gene. Trimming shortened V by 1 base and J by 1 base, and 10 bases separated the two germline ends. CDR3 in DNA: TGTGCCAGCAGTGAAGGAAAACTCCGTAACTATGGCTACACCTTC. This translates into CASSEGKLRNYGYTF.

This clonotype came up many times. V and J are TRBV12-3 or TRBV12-4 and TRBJ1-4, with D hard to call. The length of the CDR3 is 14 residues. Trimming removed 3 bases at V and 10 bases at J, with 15 bases between. As DNA, the CDR3 is TGTGCCAGCAGTTTCGGGTCACACGGTGCAAAACTGTTTTTT. It encodes CASSFGSHGAKLFF.

Comment on this clonotype: Its ends do not fully match the called genes, so a read error is possible. The V gene is TRBV6-1, the J gene TRBJ1-5; D gene unclear. Germline-derived CDR1 and CDR2 are MNHNS and SASEGT. The CDR3 consists of 13 residues. The CDR3 DNA sequence: TGTGCCAGCAGGGAAGCAGGCAATCAGCCCCAGCATTTT. This gives the protein CASREAGNQPQHF.

The chain couples TRBV6-1 to TRBJ2-3, with 8 bases lining up with TRBD2. Germline V gene data show CDR1 as MNHNS and CDR2 as SASEGT. The ends lost 3 bases at V and 5 bases at J; junction bases unmatched: 10. The CDR3 contains 16 residues. CDR3 DNA sequence: TGTGCCAGCAGTGATCTGGGTAGCGGGATCATAGATACGCAGTATTTT. Translated: CASSDLGSGIIDTQYF.

The sample holds a few counts of this clonotype. A much larger clone lies a single base off, so this may be a read error. V gene TRBV30 combines with J gene TRBJ2-5, with 7 bases identical to TRBD1. The CDR3 runs 15 residues. Germline V gene data show CDR1 as GTSNPN and CDR2 as SVGIG (reference sequence). The CDR3 protein is CVWTGRQAPPKTQYF. The CDR3 DNA sequence: TGTGTCTGGACAGGAAGACAGGCGCCCCCGAAGACCCAGTACTTC.

Ten or more counts support this clonotype. The chain is built from TRBV19 and TRBJ1-5; maybe TRBD1 (6 bases). Germline CDR1 and CDR2: LNHDA and SQIVND (reference sequence). V lost 3 bases and J lost 7, with 16 bases in between. The CDR3 length is 15 residues. The CDR3 reads CASSISEQGRQPQHF. Here the CDR3 DNA reads TGTGCCAGTAGTATCTCGGAACAGGGAAGGCAGCCCCAGCATTTT.

This clonotype was recorded at least ten times. The chain uses TRBV7-9 and TRBJ1-1, with D hard to call. V lost 5 bases and J lost 5, with 6 bases in between. In germline, CDR1 is SEHNR, CDR2 FQNEAQ (reference sequence). This CDR3 comprises 11 residues. The chain's CDR3 is CASSIGTEAFF. CDR3 coding DNA: TGTGCCAGCAGCATAGGGACTGAAGCTTTCTTT.

This clonotype has a count of ten or more. The chain has TRBV28 and TRBJ1-1; D is ambiguous. Trimming cost V 3 bases and J 6 bases, with 14 bases left between them. CDR3 length: 14 residues. The V gene's germline CDR1 is MDHEN and CDR2 SYDVKM. The CDR3 loop reads CASSFSGPKAEAFF. The DNA for the CDR3 is TGTGCCAGCAGTTTTTCTGGGCCAAAAGCTGAAGCTTTCTTT.

This clonotype showed up many times. The chain uses TRBV7-9 and TRBJ1-1; 8 bases are a match to TRBD1. V shed 4 bases, J shed 2 bases, and the junction held 12 bases outside the gene matches. This CDR3 comprises 17 residues. The germline V gene encodes CDR1 SEHNR and CDR2 FQNEAQ (reference sequence). As DNA, the CDR3 is TGTGCCAGCAGCTGGTCGAGGCCAGGGGGCTCCAACACTGAAGCTTTCTTT. Its protein product is CASSWSRPGGSNTEAFF. Based on the CDR3 plus reference TRBV7-9 and TRBJ1-1, the full variable domain is DTGVSQNPRHKITKRGQNVTFRCDPISEHNRLYWYRQTLGQGPEFLTYFQNEAQLEKSRLLSDRFSAERPKGSFSTLEIQRTEQGDSAMYLCASSWSRPGGSNTEAFFGQGTRLTVV.

This clonotype has at least ten counts. The J gene is TRBJ2-3, the V gene TRBV10-3; D not resolved. Germline assignment: CDR1 ENHRY and CDR2 SYGVKD. The CDR3 consists of 14 residues. V was shortened by 4 bases and J by 6 bases, with 14 bases between the two germline ends. The CDR3 DNA reads as TGTGCCATCAGTGGAAACGAGCTGGGGGATACGCAGTATTTT. Translating it yields CAISGNELGDTQYF.

The V and J genes are TRBV30 and TRBJ1-6; perhaps TRBD1 as D (5 bases). The CDR3 spans 13 residues. Trimming left V 2 bases short and J 12 bases short, with 14 bases between. Looked up from germline, CDR1 is GTSNPN and CDR2 is SVGIG (reference sequence). The CDR3 DNA is TGTGCCTGGAGTAGTGGGGCCTTGGGACCCCTCCACTTT. Its protein product is CAWSSGALGPLHF.

Comment on this clonotype: A single base separates this from a much larger clone, so it may be a read error. The chain carries TRBV3-1 and TRBJ2-7, with D unclear. Germline V lookup: CDR1 LGHDT, CDR2 YNNKEL (reference sequence). The CDR3 covers 12 residues. This CDR3 is CASRQEGSEQYF. For the CDR3, the DNA is TGTGCCAGCCGCCAAGAAGGTTCCGAGCAGTACTTC.

This clonotype was recorded only once. V and J are TRBV11-2 and TRBJ1-2; tentative D call: TRBD1 (6 bases). V was cut by 0 bases and J by 3 bases, with 11 bases left in between. From germline, CDR1 is SGHAT and CDR2 FQNNGV. CDR3 length: 15 amino acids. The CDR3: CASSLDHTGHYGYTF. The CDR3 DNA sequence: TGTGCCAGCAGCTTAGATCACACAGGGCACTATGGCTACACCTTC.

This clonotype was observed at least ten times. The V call is TRBV4-2, the J call TRBJ2-3; TRBD2 matches 7 bases. The germline V gene has CDR1 LGHNA and CDR2 YNFKEQ. V lost 0 bases to trimming and J lost 6 bases; unmatched junction nucleotides: 9. CDR3 size: 16 residues. In nucleotides, the CDR3 is TGTGCCAGCAGCCAAGATTCTCGGGGGGTTAGGGATACGCAGTATTTT. This gives the protein CASSQDSRGVRDTQYF.